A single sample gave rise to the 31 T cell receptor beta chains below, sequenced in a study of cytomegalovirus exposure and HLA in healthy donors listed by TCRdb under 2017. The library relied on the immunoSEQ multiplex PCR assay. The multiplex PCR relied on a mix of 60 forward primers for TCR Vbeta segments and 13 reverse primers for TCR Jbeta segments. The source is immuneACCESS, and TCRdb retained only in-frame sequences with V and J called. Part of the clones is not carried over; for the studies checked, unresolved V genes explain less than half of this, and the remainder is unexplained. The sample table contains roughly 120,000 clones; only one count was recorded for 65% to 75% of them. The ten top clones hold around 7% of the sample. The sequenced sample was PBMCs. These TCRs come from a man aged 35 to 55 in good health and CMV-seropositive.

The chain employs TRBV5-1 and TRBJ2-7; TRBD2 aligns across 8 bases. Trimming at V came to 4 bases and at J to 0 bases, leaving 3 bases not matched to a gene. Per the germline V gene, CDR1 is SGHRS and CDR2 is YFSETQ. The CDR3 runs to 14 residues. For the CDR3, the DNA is TGCGCCAGCAGCGGACTAGCCAGCTCCTACGAGCAGTACTTC. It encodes CASSGLASSYEQYF.

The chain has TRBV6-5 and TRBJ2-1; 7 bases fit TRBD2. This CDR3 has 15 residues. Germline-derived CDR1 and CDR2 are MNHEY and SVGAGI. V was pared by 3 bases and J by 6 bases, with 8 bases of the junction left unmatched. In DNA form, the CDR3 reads TGTGCCAGCAGTTATTCCCGGACTAGATCCAATGAGCAGTTCTTC. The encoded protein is CASSYSRTRSNEQFF.

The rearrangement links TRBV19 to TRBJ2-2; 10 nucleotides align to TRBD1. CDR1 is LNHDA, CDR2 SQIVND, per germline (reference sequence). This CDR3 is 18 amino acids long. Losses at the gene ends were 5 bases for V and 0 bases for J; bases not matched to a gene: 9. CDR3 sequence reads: CASSLIGDRGPNTGELFF. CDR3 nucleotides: TGTGCCAGTAGTCTTATCGGGGACAGGGGCCCGAACACCGGGGAGCTGTTTTTT. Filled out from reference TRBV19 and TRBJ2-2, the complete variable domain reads DGGITQSPKYLFRKEGQNVTLSCEQNLNHDAMYWYRQDPGQGLRLIYYSQIVNDFQKGDIAEGYSVSREKKESFPLTVTSAQKNPTAFYLCASSLIGDRGPNTGELFFGEGSRLTVL.

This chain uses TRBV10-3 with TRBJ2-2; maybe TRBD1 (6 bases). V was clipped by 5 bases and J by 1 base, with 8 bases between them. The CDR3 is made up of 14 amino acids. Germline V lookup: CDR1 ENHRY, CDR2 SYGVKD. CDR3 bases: TGTGCCATCAGTAGGACAGAGAACACCGGGGAGCTGTTTTTT. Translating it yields CAISRTENTGELFF.

The CDR3 is CASSIGRQGYQPQHF. The CDR3 nucleotides read TGTGCCAGTAGTATAGGACGACAGGGGTATCAGCCCCAGCATTTT. The chain is built from TRBV19 and TRBJ1-5; TRBD1 agrees at 8 bases. V lost 1 base and J lost 5; bases outside the gene matches: 4. The CDR3 is made up of 15 amino acids. Germline V gene sequence: CDR1 LNHDA, CDR2 SQIVND (reference sequence).

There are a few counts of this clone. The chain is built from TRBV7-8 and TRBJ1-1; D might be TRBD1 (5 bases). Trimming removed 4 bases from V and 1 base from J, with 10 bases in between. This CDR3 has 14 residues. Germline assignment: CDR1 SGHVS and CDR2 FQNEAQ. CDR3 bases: TGTGCCAGCAGCTATACAGGAGCGAACACTGAAGCTTTCTTT. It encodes CASSYTGANTEAFF.

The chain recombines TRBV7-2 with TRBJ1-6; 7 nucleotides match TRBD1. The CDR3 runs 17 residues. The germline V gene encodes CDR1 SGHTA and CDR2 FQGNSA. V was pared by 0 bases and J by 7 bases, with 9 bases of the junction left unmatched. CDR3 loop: CASSLASPGQKNSPLHF. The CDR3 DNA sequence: TGTGCCAGCAGCTTAGCATCGCCGGGACAGAAAAATTCACCCCTCCACTTT.

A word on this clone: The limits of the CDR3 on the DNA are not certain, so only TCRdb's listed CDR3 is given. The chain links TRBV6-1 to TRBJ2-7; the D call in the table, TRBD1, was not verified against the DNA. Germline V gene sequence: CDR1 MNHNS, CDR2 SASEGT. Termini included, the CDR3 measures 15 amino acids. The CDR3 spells CASSTSDRGLYEQYF.

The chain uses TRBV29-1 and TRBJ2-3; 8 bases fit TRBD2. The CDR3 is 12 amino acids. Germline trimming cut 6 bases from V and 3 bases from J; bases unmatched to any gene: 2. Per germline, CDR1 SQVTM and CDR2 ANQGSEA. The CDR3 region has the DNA TGCAGCGTCGGGGGGGGGACAGATACGCAGTATTTT. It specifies CSVGGGTDTQYF.

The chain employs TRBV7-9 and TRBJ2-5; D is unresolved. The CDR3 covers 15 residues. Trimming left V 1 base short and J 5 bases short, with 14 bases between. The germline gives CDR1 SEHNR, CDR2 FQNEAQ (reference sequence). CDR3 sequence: CASSLDPGRLETQYF. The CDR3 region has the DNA TGTGCCAGCAGCTTAGATCCAGGCCGATTGGAGACCCAGTACTTC.

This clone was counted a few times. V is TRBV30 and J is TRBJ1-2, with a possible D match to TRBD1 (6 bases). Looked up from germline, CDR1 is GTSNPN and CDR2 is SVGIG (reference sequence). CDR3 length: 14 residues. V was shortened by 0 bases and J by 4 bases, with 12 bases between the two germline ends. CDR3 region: CAWSVPGGGYGYTF. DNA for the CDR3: TGTGCCTGGAGTGTACCTGGGGGCGGCTATGGCTACACCTTC.

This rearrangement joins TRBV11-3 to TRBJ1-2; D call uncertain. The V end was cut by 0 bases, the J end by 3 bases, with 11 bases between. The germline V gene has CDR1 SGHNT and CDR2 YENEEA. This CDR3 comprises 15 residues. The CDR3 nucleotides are TGTGCCAGCAGCTTAGATTTAAGGCGGTACTATGGCTACACCTTC. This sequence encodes CASSLDLRRYYGYTF.

The CDR3 DNA reads TGTGCCAGCTCTCATCGGGGGGCGCGGGTCTATGGCTACACCTTC. Translated, it gives CASSHRGARVYGYTF. The chain combines TRBV27 with TRBJ1-2; weak D call: TRBD1 (6 bases). Germline loops: CDR1 MNHEY, CDR2 SMNVEV (reference sequence). There are 15 residues in the CDR3. The V end was cut by 8 bases, the J end by 4 bases, with 20 bases between.

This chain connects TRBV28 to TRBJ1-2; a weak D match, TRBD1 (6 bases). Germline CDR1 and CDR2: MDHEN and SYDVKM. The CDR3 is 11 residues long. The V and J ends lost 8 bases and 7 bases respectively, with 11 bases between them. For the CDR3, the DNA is TGTGCCAGCGGATCAGGGGTTGGCTACACCTTC. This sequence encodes CASGSGVGYTF.

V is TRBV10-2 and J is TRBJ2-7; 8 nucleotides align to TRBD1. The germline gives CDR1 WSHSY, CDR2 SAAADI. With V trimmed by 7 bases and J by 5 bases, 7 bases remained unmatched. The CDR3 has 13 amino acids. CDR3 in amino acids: CASNRQGRHEQYF. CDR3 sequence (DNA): TGCGCCAGCAACCGACAGGGGAGGCACGAGCAGTACTTC.

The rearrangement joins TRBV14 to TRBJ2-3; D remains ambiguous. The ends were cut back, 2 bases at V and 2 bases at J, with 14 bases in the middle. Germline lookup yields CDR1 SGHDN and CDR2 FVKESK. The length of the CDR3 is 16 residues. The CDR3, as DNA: TGTGCCAGCAGCCAATCCCGGGTCCTCAACACAGATACGCAGTATTTT. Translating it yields CASSQSRVLNTDTQYF. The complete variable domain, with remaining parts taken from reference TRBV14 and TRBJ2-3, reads EAGVTQFPSHSVIEKGQTVTLRCDPISGHDNLYWYRRVMGKEIKFLLHFVKESKQDESGMPNNRFLAERTGGTYSTLKVQPAELEDSGVYFCASSQSRVLNTDTQYFGPGTRLTVL.

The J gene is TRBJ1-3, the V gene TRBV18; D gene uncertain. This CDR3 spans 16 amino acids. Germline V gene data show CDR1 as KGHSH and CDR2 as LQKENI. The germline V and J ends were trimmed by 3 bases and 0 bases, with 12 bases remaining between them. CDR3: CASSPLDRSSGNTIYF. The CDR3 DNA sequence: TGTGCCAGCTCACCCCTAGACCGGAGCTCTGGAAACACCATATATTTT.

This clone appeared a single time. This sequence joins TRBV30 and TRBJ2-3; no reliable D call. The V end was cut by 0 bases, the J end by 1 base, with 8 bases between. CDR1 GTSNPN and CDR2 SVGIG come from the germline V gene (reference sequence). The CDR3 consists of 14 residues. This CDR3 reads CAWSVLGRTDTQYF. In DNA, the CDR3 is TGTGCCTGGAGTGTACTGGGCCGCACAGATACGCAGTATTTT.

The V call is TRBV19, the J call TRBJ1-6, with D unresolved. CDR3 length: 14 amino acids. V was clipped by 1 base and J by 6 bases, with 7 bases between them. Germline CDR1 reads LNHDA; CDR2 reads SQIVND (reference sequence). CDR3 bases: TGTGCCAGTAGTATAGTCTCTATTAATTCACCCCTCCACTTT. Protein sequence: CASSIVSINSPLHF.

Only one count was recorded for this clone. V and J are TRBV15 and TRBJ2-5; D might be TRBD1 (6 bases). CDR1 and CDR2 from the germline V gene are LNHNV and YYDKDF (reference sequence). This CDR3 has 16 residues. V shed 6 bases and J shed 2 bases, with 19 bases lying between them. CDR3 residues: CATRRPGHGRQETQYF. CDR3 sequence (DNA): TGTGCCACCAGACGTCCGGGACACGGGCGGCAAGAGACCCAGTACTTC.

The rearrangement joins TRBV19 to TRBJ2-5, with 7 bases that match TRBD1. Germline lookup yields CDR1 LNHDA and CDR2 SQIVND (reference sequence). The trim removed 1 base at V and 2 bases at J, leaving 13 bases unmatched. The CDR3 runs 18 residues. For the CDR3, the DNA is TGTGCCAGTAGTATAGTACACAGGGGCTACGAAACTCAAGAGACCCAGTACTTC. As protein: CASSIVHRGYETQETQYF.

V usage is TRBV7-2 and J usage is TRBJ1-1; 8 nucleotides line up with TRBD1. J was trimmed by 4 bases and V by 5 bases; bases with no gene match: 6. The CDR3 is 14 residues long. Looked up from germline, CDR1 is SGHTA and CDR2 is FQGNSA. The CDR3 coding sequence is TGTGCCAGCAGCCTATCCGACAGGGGCACTGAAGCTTTCTTT. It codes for CASSLSDRGTEAFF.

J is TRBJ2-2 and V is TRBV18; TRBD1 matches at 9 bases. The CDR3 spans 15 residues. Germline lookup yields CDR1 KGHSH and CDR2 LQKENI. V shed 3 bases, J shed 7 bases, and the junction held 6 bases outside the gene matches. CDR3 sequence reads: CASSPTQGAGGELFF. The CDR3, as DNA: TGTGCCAGCTCACCCACACAGGGGGCCGGCGGGGAGCTGTTTTTT.

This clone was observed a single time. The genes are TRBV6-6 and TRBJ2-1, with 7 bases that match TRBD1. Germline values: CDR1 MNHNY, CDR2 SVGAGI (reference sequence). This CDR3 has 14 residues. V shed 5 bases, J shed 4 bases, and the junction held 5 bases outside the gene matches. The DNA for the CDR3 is TGTGCCAGCAGTGGGGACAGATATTACAATGAGCAGTTCTTC. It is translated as CASSGDRYYNEQFF.

CDR3 coding DNA: TGTGCCAGCAGCCAAGACGTGCGGGATAATTCACCCCTCCACTTT. As protein: CASSQDVRDNSPLHF. V and J are TRBV4-2 and TRBJ1-6, with D uncertain. V was clipped by 0 bases and J by 5 bases, with 8 bases between them. Germline lookup yields CDR1 LGHNA and CDR2 YNFKEQ. The CDR3 has 15 amino acids.

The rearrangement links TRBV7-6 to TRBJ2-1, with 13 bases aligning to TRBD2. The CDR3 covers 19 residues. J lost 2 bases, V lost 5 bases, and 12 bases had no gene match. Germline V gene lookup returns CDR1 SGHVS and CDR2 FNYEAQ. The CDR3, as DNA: TGTGCCAGCAGCACCTACCTTAGGACTAGCGGGGGACCCTACAATGAGCAGTTCTTC. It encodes CASSTYLRTSGGPYNEQFF.

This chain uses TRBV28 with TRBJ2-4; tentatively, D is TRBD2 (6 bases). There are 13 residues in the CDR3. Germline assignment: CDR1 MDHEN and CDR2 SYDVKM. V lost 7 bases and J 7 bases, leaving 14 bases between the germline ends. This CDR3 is CASMGGSGNIQYF. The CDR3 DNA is TGTGCCAGCATGGGGGGTAGCGGCAACATTCAGTACTTC.

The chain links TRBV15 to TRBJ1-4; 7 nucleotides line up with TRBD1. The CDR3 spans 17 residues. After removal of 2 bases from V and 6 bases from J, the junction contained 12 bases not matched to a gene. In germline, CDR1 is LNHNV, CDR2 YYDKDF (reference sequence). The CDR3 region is CATSRRRTGTVDEKLFF. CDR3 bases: TGTGCCACCAGCAGAAGACGAACCGGGACAGTAGATGAAAAACTGTTTTTT.

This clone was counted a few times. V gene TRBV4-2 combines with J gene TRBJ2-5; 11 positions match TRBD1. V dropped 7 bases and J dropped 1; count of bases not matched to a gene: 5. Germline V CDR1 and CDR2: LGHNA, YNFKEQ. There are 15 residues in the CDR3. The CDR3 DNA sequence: TGTGCCAGCAAAGGGACAGGGGGGTCCCAAGAGACCCAGTACTTC. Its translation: CASKGTGGSQETQYF.

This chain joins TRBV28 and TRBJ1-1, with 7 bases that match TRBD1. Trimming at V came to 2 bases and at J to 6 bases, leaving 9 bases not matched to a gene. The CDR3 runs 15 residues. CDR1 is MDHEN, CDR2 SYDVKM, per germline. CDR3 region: CASSLTHRGAAEAFF. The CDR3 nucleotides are TGTGCCAGCAGTTTAACCCACAGGGGCGCAGCTGAAGCTTTCTTT.

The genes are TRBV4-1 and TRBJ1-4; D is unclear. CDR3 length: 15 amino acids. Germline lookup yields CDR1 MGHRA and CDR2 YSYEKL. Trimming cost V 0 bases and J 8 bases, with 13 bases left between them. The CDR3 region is CASSQDTDSGEKLFF. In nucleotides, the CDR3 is TGCGCCAGCAGCCAAGATACGGACTCGGGAGAAAAACTGTTTTTT.